The 9 T cell receptor beta chains below come from one sample, sequenced in a study of CD8+CD57+ T cells in acquired aplastic anemia. Selection for sequencing was limited to patients who had shown CD8+CD57+ cell expansion by flow cytometry. It was genomic DNA that served as the template for profiling TCR beta VDJ and CDR3. Each CDR3 protein is one row after TCRdb ran MiXCR on the reads. Of around 210,000 distinct CDR3 sequences listed, about 60% are singletons. Input material: sorted CD4+, CD8+, or CD8+CD57+ T cells (not recorded which) from PBMCs. These receptor sequences come from a human donor with aplastic anemia.

CDR3 region: CANGGGAISEQYF. CDR3 bases: TGTGCCAATGGAGGGGGGGCTATCTCCGAGCAGTACTTC. V is TRBV2 and J is TRBJ2-7; the D gene is possibly TRBD2 (7 bases). Trimming removed 10 bases at V and 6 bases at J, with 19 bases between. CDR1 SNHLY and CDR2 FYNNEI come from the germline V gene. This CDR3 spans 13 amino acids.

Ten or more counts support this clonotype. This rearrangement joins TRBV11-3 to TRBJ2-2; D perhaps matches TRBD1 (6 bases). The CDR3 length is 14 residues. Germline assignment: CDR1 SGHNT and CDR2 YENEEA. V lost 2 bases, J lost 5 bases, and 9 bases lay in between. The CDR3 DNA reads TGTGCCAGCAGCTTACGAGGACAGACCGGGGAGCTGTTTTTT. Translation: CASSLRGQTGELFF.

This sequence joins TRBV2 and TRBJ2-1; tentatively, D is TRBD2 (6 bases). Between the trimmed V and J ends, which lost 4 bases and 1 base, there was a span of 14 bases. CDR3 length equals 16 residues. Germline V gene lookup returns CDR1 SNHLY and CDR2 FYNNEI. The CDR3 nucleotides are TGTGCCAGCAGTGGCAGGGCTAGCGATTCCTACAATGAGCAGTTCTTC. Its translation: CASSGRASDSYNEQFF.

Of note for this clonotype: With a much larger clone just one base away, this may be a read error. This rearrangement joins TRBV4-1 to TRBJ1-6, with 7 nucleotides matching TRBD1. The CDR3 is made up of 14 amino acids. From germline, CDR1 is MGHRA and CDR2 YSYEKL. CDR3 in DNA: TGCGCCAGCCAGGAGACAGGGACGAATTCACCCTTCCACTTT. It is translated as CASQETGTNSPFHF.

This clonotype has only a few counts. V is TRBV7-9 and J is TRBJ2-7, with D maybe TRBD1 (6 bases). Looked up from germline, CDR1 is SEHNR and CDR2 is FQNEAQ (reference sequence). The germline V and J ends were trimmed by 5 bases and 5 bases, with 13 bases remaining between them. CDR3 size: 13 residues. This chain's CDR3 is CASSGGQSDEQYF. CDR3 DNA sequence: TGTGCCAGCAGCGGTGGACAGTCAGACGAGCAGTACTTC.

The rearrangement links TRBV2 to TRBJ1-1, with D possibly matching TRBD1 (6 bases). Germline V gives CDR1 SNHLY, CDR2 FYNNEI. The CDR3 runs 12 residues. V shed 4 bases and J shed 5 bases, with 8 bases lying between them. The CDR3 DNA follows: TGTGCCAGCAGTGGCCAGGGGACTGAAGCTTTCTTT. It encodes CASSGQGTEAFF.

In its sample, this clonotype was seen many times. The chain carries TRBV28 and TRBJ1-1; tentatively, D is TRBD1 (5 bases). Germline assignment: CDR1 MDHEN and CDR2 SYDVKM. This CDR3 region has 13 residues. Trimming removed 3 bases at V and 4 bases at J, with 9 bases between. The chain's CDR3 is CASSFRAGTEAFF. CDR3 nucleotide sequence: TGTGCCAGCAGTTTCAGGGCAGGCACTGAAGCTTTCTTT.

This clonotype has a single count. The J gene is TRBJ2-3, the V gene TRBV19, with D unclear. The ends were cut back, 6 bases at V and 4 bases at J, with 8 bases in the middle. The germline V gene has CDR1 LNHDA and CDR2 SQIVND (reference sequence). This CDR3 region has 12 residues. CDR3 residues: CASSRSPDTQYF. The CDR3 DNA follows: TGTGCCAGTAGCCGTTCCCCAGATACGCAGTATTTT.

V is TRBV12-3 or TRBV12-4 and J is TRBJ2-2; TRBD2 agrees at 10 bases. J lost 0 bases, V lost 6 bases, and 7 bases had no gene match. This CDR3 region has 17 residues. For the CDR3, the DNA is TGTGCCAGCAGCATAGCGGGGGGAATCGCGAACACCGGGGAGCTGTTTTTT. As protein: CASSIAGGIANTGELFF.